This T cell receptor (beta chain) was identified during a study of Tregs in tolerant kidney transplant recipients. The V gene lost 6 bases and the J gene lost 0 bases, with 15 bases spanning the gap. Germline CDR1 reads MNHEY; CDR2 reads SMNVEV (reference sequence). CDR3 size: 15 residues. Libraries were prepared by immunoSEQ multiplex PCR; TCRdb keeps only in-frame clonotypes and omits some of them. Among about 68,000 clones listed, roughly 84% were seen once. The sequence was obtained from a human donor in good health. This chain connects TRBV27 to TRBJ2-7; D might be TRBD1 (6 bases). Sequencing input: CD4+ T cells from blood. CDR3 residues: CASRGIGGSSYEQYF. The CDR3 DNA follows: TGTGCCAGCAGGGGGATAGGGGGAAGCTCCTACGAGCAGTACTTC.